This T cell receptor beta chain comes out of a study of blood T cells in healthy people across ages. Primed by a sample-barcoded 5' primer and a J-beta primer mix, a second PCR proceeded for about 6 to 11 cycles. Each cDNA molecule, via a template-switch adaptor with 12 random nucleotides, was tagged. A single record per CDR3 protein comes from TCRdb applying MiXCR to the 5' RACE reads. The table includes some 1.8 million distinct CDR3 sequences, approximately 39% detected once. The study, taken as a whole, reports: Bulk PBMC profiling left naive and antigen-experienced comparisons inconclusive.

The CDR3 spans 14 residues. Germline CDR1 reads DFQATT; CDR2 reads SNEGSKA (reference sequence). The V gene lost 2 bases and the J gene lost 6 bases, with 14 bases spanning the gap. About this clonotype itself: The antigen is unknown.

Sequenced sample: blood. The V and J genes are TRBV20-1 and TRBJ2-1; a possible D gene is TRBD1 (5 bases). This receptor was taken from a human donor in good health. The CDR3 coding sequence is TGCAGTGCTAGACTGGCAGGGTCCGCCAATGAGCAGTTCTTC. It yields the protein CSARLAGSANEQFF.